These 30 T cell receptor beta chains originate from one sample sequenced in a study of T cells in Graves' hyperthyroidism and ophthalmopathy. TCR beta CDR3 region amplification was performed from RNA transcripts. RT-PCR in the first round (using the HTBI primer set) targeted the TCR CDR3. TCRdb reprocessed the multiplex PCR reads with MiXCR, giving one entry per CDR3 protein. Among 350,000 to 500,000 distinct CDR3 sequences listed, roughly 13% were seen once. Sequenced input: blood. These receptor sequences come from a woman aged 18-29 years with Graves' hyperthyroidism.

The CDR3 nucleotides are TGTGCCAGTAGTGTCTCCGGGACAGCAACTAATGAAAAACTGTTTTTT. Amino acids: CASSVSGTATNEKLFF. The chain combines TRBV19 with TRBJ1-4; 7 nucleotides agree with TRBD1. J gave up 0 bases and V 5 bases, and 6 bases lay outside the gene matches. The germline CDR1 and CDR2 sequences are LNHDA and SQIVND (reference sequence). The CDR3 consists of 16 residues.

The chain is built from TRBV19 and TRBJ1-1; D not resolved. Trimming cost V 10 bases and J 10 bases, with 19 bases left between them. CDR1 is LNHDA and CDR2 is SQIVND in the germline V gene (reference sequence). The CDR3 contains 12 residues. CDR3 coding DNA: TGTGCCACCATCCTCCCGGGAGAAAGAGCTTTCTTT. Translating gives CATILPGERAFF.

This clonotype was detected many times. Mismatch with germline at one junction end may stem from a read error. This chain joins TRBV20-1 and TRBJ2-1; D call uncertain. Germline V gene lookup returns CDR1 DFQATT and CDR2 SNEGSKA (reference sequence). This CDR3 spans 12 amino acids. The CDR3 sequence: CSANPDYNEQFF. In DNA form, the CDR3 reads TGCAGCGCTAATCCGGACTACAATGAGCAGTTCTTC.

This clonotype was counted ten times or more. The chain employs TRBV6-5 and TRBJ2-7, with TRBD2 identical over 7 bases. Trimming took 0 bases from V and 3 from J; bases not matched to a gene: 2. The germline V gene encodes CDR1 MNHEY and CDR2 SVGAGI. This CDR3 region has 14 residues. The CDR3 protein is CASSYSERGYEQYF. The CDR3 bases are TGTGCCAGCAGTTACTCGGAGCGGGGCTACGAGCAGTACTTC.

This clonotype was seen a few times. In DNA form, the CDR3 reads TGTGCCAGCAGCTCTATTATAGCAGTTAAGAGTGAGGTGGTGCCCTACGAGCAGTACTTC. Translated: CASSSIIAVKSEVVPYEQYF. The V and J genes are TRBV27 and TRBJ2-7; D unclear. The ends were cut back, 6 bases at V and 2 bases at J, with 32 bases in the middle. The CDR3 is 20 residues long. CDR1 is MNHEY and CDR2 is SMNVEV in the germline V gene (reference sequence).

This clonotype was recorded at least ten times. The CDR3, as DNA: TGTGCCAGCAGCCCGAGGGGACGGATGAACACTGAAGCTTTCTTT. Residues: CASSPRGRMNTEAFF. The chain is built from TRBV7-2 and TRBJ1-1, with a tentative D call TRBD1 (5 bases). V was shortened by 5 bases and J by 0 bases, with 13 bases between the two germline ends. Germline V gene data show CDR1 as SGHTA and CDR2 as FQGNSA. The CDR3 is 15 residues long.

This clonotype was seen repeatedly, ten times or more. This sequence joins TRBV5-5 and TRBJ2-7; D not certain. Germline CDR1 and CDR2: SGHKS and YYEKEE (reference sequence). Deletions cut 0 bases from V and 3 bases from J, with 13 bases between. This CDR3 contains 15 residues. The CDR3 DNA follows: TGTGCCAGCAGCTTGGCCCTAAGAGCTGACTACGAGCAGTACTTC. Translating gives CASSLALRADYEQYF.

This clonotype showed up many times. The gene calls are TRBV7-6 and TRBJ2-7, with 11 nucleotides matching TRBD1. Germline CDR1 SGHVS, CDR2 FNYEAQ. The V and J ends lost 5 bases and 5 bases, in that order; junction bases with no gene match: 8. The CDR3 consists of 15 residues. This CDR3 is CASSPRRDRGDEQYF. DNA for the CDR3: TGTGCCAGCAGCCCACGGCGGGACAGGGGGGACGAGCAGTACTTC.

This clonotype has a count of ten or more. The chain combines TRBV30 with TRBJ2-1; 8 bases match TRBD2. With V trimmed by 6 bases and J by 6 bases, 13 bases remained unmatched. The germline V gene has CDR1 GTSNPN and CDR2 SVGIG (reference sequence). The CDR3 sequence is 15 residues long. Written as DNA, the CDR3 is TGTGCCTGCGATTTGCTAGCGGGCGGATTCAATGAGCAGTTCTTC. It yields the protein CACDLLAGGFNEQFF. The full variable domain, rest sourced from reference TRBV30 and TRBJ2-1, is SQTIHQWPATLVQPVGSPLSLECTVEGTSNPNLYWYRQAAGRGLQLLFYSVGIGQISSEVPQNLSASRPQDRQFILSSKKLLLSDSGFYLCACDLLAGGFNEQFFGPGTRLTVL.

This clonotype was seen many times. V and J are TRBV24-1 and TRBJ2-3; 9 positions agree with TRBD2. CDR1 is KGHDR, CDR2 SFDVKD, per germline. Trimming cost V 4 bases and J 6 bases; bases outside gene matches: 10. The CDR3 covers 16 residues. The CDR3 protein is CATSDPASGNRDTQYF. The DNA of the CDR3 is TGTGCCACCAGTGACCCAGCTAGCGGGAATAGGGATACGCAGTATTTT.

There are many counts of this clonotype. This rearrangement joins TRBV5-6 to TRBJ1-1; D gene ambiguous. V was clipped by 0 bases and J by 3 bases, with 6 bases between them. CDR1 is SGHDT, CDR2 YYEEEE, per germline. CDR3 length: 13 amino acids. In nucleotides, the CDR3 is TGTGCCAGCAGCTTGGGAGCAGACACTGAAGCTTTCTTT. Protein product: CASSLGADTEAFF.

The table lists this clonotype with many counts. The chain carries TRBV9 and TRBJ2-7; 7 nucleotides match TRBD1. CDR3 size: 15 residues. Per germline, CDR1 SGDLS and CDR2 YYNGEE. After removal of 4 bases from V and 2 bases from J, the junction contained 9 bases not matched to a gene. CDR3 DNA sequence: TGTGCCAGCAGCAGGGGGCGGCTAAGCACCTACGAGCAGTACTTC. It encodes CASSRGRLSTYEQYF.

This clonotype was recorded at least ten times. The chain carries TRBV7-9 and TRBJ2-1, with TRBD2 matching over 12 bases. Losses at the gene ends were 5 bases for V and 3 bases for J; bases not matched to a gene: 5. Germline V gives CDR1 SEHNR, CDR2 FQNEAQ (reference sequence). This CDR3 comprises 16 residues. The chain's CDR3 is CASSTRTSGNYNEQFF. CDR3 coding DNA: TGTGCCAGCAGCACTCGGACTAGCGGGAACTACAATGAGCAGTTCTTC.

This clonotype has a count of ten or more. This chain connects TRBV20-1 to TRBJ2-7; 9 bases are a match to TRBD2. Germline CDR1 is DFQATT and CDR2 is SNEGSKA (reference sequence). The CDR3 has 13 residues. The J segment lost 6 bases and the V segment lost 3 bases, leaving 6 bases of the junction unmatched. The CDR3 protein is CSASFSGSGEQYF. The CDR3 nucleotides read TGCAGTGCTAGCTTTAGCGGGAGCGGCGAGCAGTACTTC.

With regard to this clonotype: It may be a read error: a sequence one base away is much more abundant. V is TRBV18 and J is TRBJ2-2; 10 bases are shared with TRBD2. Germline V CDR1 and CDR2: KGHSH, LQKENI. The CDR3 has 16 amino acids. CDR3 sequence (DNA): TGTACCAGCTCACCAAGCCTAGCGGGAGAAGTCGGGGAGCTGTTTTTT. It encodes CTSSPSLAGEVGELFF.

J is TRBJ1-2 and V is TRBV29-1, with 10 bases that match TRBD1. This CDR3 comprises 15 residues. The junction had 9 bases not matched to a gene; V was cut back by 5 bases and J by 3 bases. The germline gives CDR1 SQVTM, CDR2 ANQGSEA. CDR3 amino acids: CSVQGQGRNYYGYTF. CDR3 nucleotide sequence: TGCAGCGTTCAGGGACAGGGGCGTAACTACTATGGCTACACCTTC.

This clonotype was recorded a few times. This chain uses TRBV11-1 with TRBJ2-7; 11 bases are shared with TRBD1. There are 16 residues in the CDR3. The V gene's germline CDR1 is SGHAT and CDR2 FQDESV (reference sequence). V shed 6 bases and J 4 bases; nucleotides not matched to a gene: 11. CDR3: CASRLLGQGALYEQYF. The CDR3 bases are TGTGCCAGCAGACTGCTCGGACAGGGGGCTCTTTACGAGCAGTACTTC.

This rearrangement joins TRBV9 to TRBJ1-2, with 7 bases lining up with TRBD1. CDR3 length: 14 amino acids. CDR1 is SGDLS, CDR2 YYNGEE, per germline. Trimming cost V 4 bases and J 3 bases; bases outside gene matches: 6. DNA for the CDR3: TGTGCCAGCAGCTCAGGACAGGCGGACTATGGCTACACCTTC. Protein product: CASSSGQADYGYTF.

This clonotype was picked up a small number of times. The chain joins TRBV20-1 to TRBJ2-1; 12 bases map to TRBD1. The germline gives CDR1 DFQATT, CDR2 SNEGSKA (reference sequence). V gave up 6 bases and J gave up 8 bases; unmatched junction bases: 8. The CDR3 runs 14 residues. CDR3 amino acids: CSAAGTGGIYEQFF. In DNA form, the CDR3 reads TGCAGTGCCGCCGGGACAGGGGGCATCTATGAGCAGTTCTTC.

The chain employs TRBV10-3 and TRBJ2-7, with 7 bases that match TRBD2. Germline assignment: CDR1 ENHRY and CDR2 SYGVKD. This CDR3 is 14 amino acids long. Unmatched junction bases numbered 9, after V lost 4 bases and J lost 6 bases. The CDR3 sequence: CAISGSGRMGEQYF. As DNA, the CDR3 is TGTGCCATCAGTGGATCCGGGAGGATGGGCGAGCAGTACTTC.

In its sample, this clonotype was seen many times. The chain is built from TRBV29-1 and TRBJ2-3; TRBD2 aligns across 11 bases. Germline CDR1 SQVTM, CDR2 ANQGSEA. V lost 8 bases to trimming and J lost 5 bases; unmatched junction nucleotides: 12. This CDR3 spans 15 amino acids. The CDR3 protein is CSYTSGSNPGDTQYF. The CDR3 DNA reads as TGCAGCTACACTAGCGGGAGTAACCCGGGAGATACGCAGTATTTT.

This clonotype was detected many times. The chain employs TRBV7-3 and TRBJ2-7, with D possibly being TRBD2 (5 bases). CDR1 and CDR2 from the germline V gene are SGHTA and FQGTGA. The CDR3 contains 14 residues. With 3 bases removed from V and 6 bases from J, the gap between germline ends came to 15 bases. The CDR3 nucleotides are TGTGCCAGCAGCTTGAGTGGTGGACTCAGCGAGCAGTACTTC. Amino acids: CASSLSGGLSEQYF. The full variable domain, its missing parts supplied by reference TRBV7-3 and TRBJ2-7, is GAGVSQTPSNKVTEKGKYVELRCDPISGHTALYWYRQSLGQGPEFLIYFQGTGAADDSGLPNDRFFAVRPEGSVSTLKIQRTERGDSAVYLCASSLSGGLSEQYFGPGTRLTVT.

The gene calls are TRBV27 and TRBJ2-3; maybe TRBD2 (6 bases). CDR3 length: 19 residues. CDR1 is MNHEY, CDR2 SMNVEV, per germline (reference sequence). Trimming shortened V by 6 bases and J by 0 bases, and 25 bases separated the two germline ends. CDR3 DNA: TGTGCCAGCAGCCGTGGGTTTACGACGGGAGCCCTTAGCACAGATACGCAGTATTTT. Translation gives CASSRGFTTGALSTDTQYF.

This chain links TRBV15 with TRBJ2-7, with TRBD1 matching 7 bases. Losses at the gene ends were 1 base for V and 0 bases for J; bases not matched to a gene: 3. CDR3 length: 15 residues. Per germline, CDR1 LNHNV and CDR2 YYDKDF (reference sequence). The CDR3 DNA follows: TGTGCCACCAGCAGAGGTACAGGGGTCTCCTACGAGCAGTACTTC. Amino acid sequence: CATSRGTGVSYEQYF.

This clonotype appeared many times. The chain carries TRBV24-1 and TRBJ1-5, with D perhaps matching TRBD1 (5 bases). Germline CDR1 reads KGHDR; CDR2 reads SFDVKD. V gave up 3 bases and J gave up 3 bases, with 8 bases separating them. The CDR3 contains 14 residues. The DNA for the CDR3 is TGTGCCACCAGTGATAGGGGAATCAATCAGCCCCAGCATTTT. Translating gives CATSDRGINQPQHF.

This clonotype was picked up a small number of times. The CDR3 sequence is CASSPTTSGSHNEQFF. As DNA, the CDR3 is TGTGCCAGCAGCCCCACAACTAGCGGGAGCCACAATGAGCAGTTCTTC. This sequence joins TRBV6-1 and TRBJ2-1, with 11 bases lining up with TRBD2. Losses at the gene ends were 6 bases for V and 5 bases for J; bases not matched to a gene: 9. Germline CDR1 is MNHNS and CDR2 is SASEGT. The CDR3 loop spans 16 amino acids.

This chain links TRBV7-6 with TRBJ2-5; D may match TRBD1 or TRBD2 (5 bases each). The CDR3 extends over 15 amino acids. V was cut by 5 bases and J by 4 bases, with 17 bases left in between. Germline-derived CDR1 and CDR2 are SGHVS and FNYEAQ. CDR3 DNA sequence: TGTGCCAGCAGCCCGGGACCCAATCACCGAGAGACCCAGTACTTC. It is translated as CASSPGPNHRETQYF.

In its sample, this clonotype was seen many times. Sequence at one end of the junction differs from germline and may be a read error. The chain carries TRBV7-2 and TRBJ2-3; D is undetermined. The CDR3 has 15 amino acids. The germline V gene has CDR1 SGHTA and CDR2 FQGNSA. The CDR3 loop is CASSLAAGGTDTQYF. DNA of the CDR3: TGTGCCAGCAGTTTAGCAGCAGGCGGCACAGATACGCAGTATTTT.

In its sample, this clonotype was seen once. V gene TRBV9 combines with J gene TRBJ2-2, with TRBD2 identical over 12 bases. Trimming removed 3 bases from V and 4 bases from J; junction bases left unmatched: 19. This CDR3 has 21 amino acids. The germline CDR1 and CDR2 sequences are SGDLS and YYNGEE. CDR3 nucleotide sequence: TGTGCCAGCAGCGATCCGGGACAGGGGAGACTAGCGGGAGAGCGCACCGGGGAGCTGTTTTTT. It codes for CASSDPGQGRLAGERTGELFF.

This clonotype was counted at least ten times. The rearrangement joins TRBV6-4 to TRBJ1-2, with D possibly matching TRBD1 (6 bases). V was clipped by 0 bases and J by 5 bases, with 7 bases between them. CDR1 is MRHNA, CDR2 SNTAGT, per germline. CDR3 size: 13 residues. The CDR3 spells CASSDSGTYGYTF. DNA of the CDR3: TGTGCCAGCAGTGACTCGGGGACATATGGCTACACCTTC.